A single sample gave rise to the 15 T cell receptor beta chains below, sequenced in a study of blood T cell repertoires in COVID-19. Clones were read by immunoSEQ multiplex PCR, and TCRdb kept only the in-frame ones, dropping some. The table includes roughly 100,000 clones, roughly four fifths detected once. Material for sequencing was peripheral blood. The receptors originated from a man between 40 and 49 years old with active or convalescent COVID-19.

V is TRBV4-2 and J is TRBJ2-3, with D unclear. Germline CDR1 is LGHNA and CDR2 is YNFKEQ. V lost 4 bases and J lost 2, with 16 bases in between. The CDR3 is 16 amino acids. The CDR3 reads CASSRNLAEITDTQYF. The CDR3 nucleotides read TGTGCCAGCAGCCGAAACTTGGCGGAGATCACAGATACGCAGTATTTT.

This chain joins TRBV5-1 and TRBJ1-5; TRBD1 might be the D (6 bases). This CDR3 comprises 15 residues. V lost 0 bases and J 7 bases, leaving 14 bases between the germline ends. Germline-derived CDR1 and CDR2 are SGHRS and YFSETQ. The CDR3 region is CASSLEGGPGQPQHF. The CDR3 DNA reads as TGCGCCAGCAGCTTGGAGGGGGGGCCGGGGCAGCCCCAGCATTTT.

The CDR3 here is CASSITGTQGNEKLFF. For the CDR3, the DNA is TGTGCCAGTAGCATAACAGGGACACAGGGGAACGAAAAACTGTTTTTT. This chain connects TRBV19 to TRBJ1-4, with TRBD1 matching 7 bases. CDR1 and CDR2 (germline): LNHDA, SQIVND (reference sequence). V trimming: 6 bases; J trimming: 8 bases; junction bases outside the gene matches: 15. This CDR3 spans 16 amino acids.

The chain links TRBV3-1 (or the pseudogene TRBV3-2) to TRBJ2-1; 11 bases agree with TRBD2. Trimming took 1 base from V and 0 from J; bases not matched to a gene: 8. This CDR3 has 19 residues. CDR1 and CDR2 from the germline V gene are LGHDT and YNNKEL (reference sequence). The CDR3 loop reads CASSQGVVAGGFSYNEQFF. Written as DNA, the CDR3 is TGTGCCAGCAGCCAAGGGGTAGTAGCGGGGGGGTTCTCCTACAATGAGCAGTTCTTC.

This chain connects TRBV10-1 to TRBJ2-5; D is perhaps TRBD2 (5 bases). Deletions cut 5 bases from V and 2 bases from J, with 15 bases between. This CDR3 spans 15 amino acids. Looked up from germline, CDR1 is WNHNN and CDR2 is SYGVQD (reference sequence). The CDR3 DNA reads as TGCGCCAGCAGTCAAGCCTTGGGAGAGCAAGAGACCCAGTACTTC. It specifies CASSQALGEQETQYF.

The gene calls are TRBV20-1 and TRBJ2-5; 7 nucleotides agree with TRBD1. Germline CDR1 DFQATT, CDR2 SNEGSKA (reference sequence). Trimming cost V 3 bases and J 4 bases; bases outside gene matches: 11. This CDR3 has 15 residues. The CDR3 loop is CSASLRGQVRETQYF. In DNA form, the CDR3 reads TGCAGTGCTAGTCTCCGAGGACAGGTGCGAGAGACCCAGTACTTC.

V is TRBV6-5 and J is TRBJ1-1; D unresolved. Germline CDR1 reads MNHEY; CDR2 reads SVGAGI. The CDR3 loop spans 12 amino acids. The V gene lost 7 bases and the J gene lost 5 bases, with 11 bases spanning the gap. CDR3 sequence: CASTYGGTEAFF. The CDR3 DNA is TGTGCCAGCACCTACGGCGGTACTGAAGCTTTCTTT.

The chain carries TRBV9 and TRBJ1-2; D is unclear. CDR3 length: 16 residues. With 3 bases removed from V and 4 bases from J, the gap between germline ends came to 19 bases. Germline values: CDR1 SGDLS, CDR2 YYNGEE. CDR3 region: CASSAAPEVVGYGYTF. The CDR3 DNA reads TGTGCCAGCAGCGCCGCTCCAGAGGTTGTAGGCTATGGCTACACCTTC.

This chain connects TRBV7-3 to TRBJ2-3; 8 positions agree with TRBD2. The CDR3 is made up of 15 amino acids. V was pared by 4 bases and J by 3 bases, with 6 bases of the junction left unmatched. Germline assignment: CDR1 SGHTA and CDR2 FQGTGA. The CDR3 bases are TGTGCCAGCAGCTCAACTAGCGGTATAACAGATACGCAGTATTTT. Residues: CASSSTSGITDTQYF.

The chain uses TRBV10-1 and TRBJ1-5; the match to TRBD1 covers 8 bases. Germline V gives CDR1 WNHNN, CDR2 SYGVQD (reference sequence). The CDR3 contains 15 residues. The V and J ends lost 2 bases and 7 bases, in that order; junction bases with no gene match: 7. As DNA, the CDR3 is TGCGCCAGCAGTGAGGGGACAGGCCTGAACCAGCCCCAGCATTTT. Translation: CASSEGTGLNQPQHF.

The chain uses TRBV11-2 and TRBJ1-1; 7 bases agree with TRBD1. In germline, CDR1 is SGHAT, CDR2 FQNNGV. J lost 5 bases, V lost 5 bases, and 8 bases had no gene match. This CDR3 has 14 residues. The CDR3 here is CASSALDRVTEAFF. The CDR3, as DNA: TGTGCCAGCAGCGCGCTCGACAGGGTGACTGAAGCTTTCTTT.

This clone was recorded once. The chain joins TRBV28 to TRBJ1-3, with D unclear. The CDR3 sequence is 15 residues long. CDR1 and CDR2 (germline): MDHEN, SYDVKM. V lost 5 bases, J lost 0 bases, and 11 bases lay in between. The CDR3: CASSPARVSGNTIYF. Here the CDR3 DNA reads TGTGCCAGCAGTCCGGCGCGGGTCTCTGGAAACACCATATATTTT.

A few counts support this clone. The V call is TRBV9, the J call TRBJ2-7, with D perhaps matching TRBD1 (6 bases). The CDR3 spans 15 residues. V lost 0 bases and J 0 bases, leaving 10 bases between the germline ends. CDR1 SGDLS and CDR2 YYNGEE come from the germline V gene. The CDR3: CASSVGDTHSYEQYF. DNA for the CDR3: TGTGCCAGCAGCGTAGGGGACACCCACTCCTACGAGCAGTACTTC. Combining the CDR3 with reference TRBV9 and TRBJ2-7 gives the whole variable domain DSGVTQTPKHLITATGQRVTLRCSPRSGDLSVYWYQQSLDQGLQFLIQYYNGEERAKGNILERFSAQQFPDLHSELNLSSLELGDSALYFCASSVGDTHSYEQYFGPGTRLTVT.

This chain's CDR3 is CSASAGIKNTGELFF. DNA for the CDR3: TGCAGTGCTAGTGCCGGGATAAAGAACACCGGGGAGCTGTTTTTT. J is TRBJ2-2 and V is TRBV20-1, with D possibly being TRBD2 (5 bases). V was pared by 3 bases and J by 1 base, with 12 bases between. The V gene's germline CDR1 is DFQATT and CDR2 SNEGSKA (reference sequence). The CDR3 sequence is 15 residues long.

The chain couples TRBV27 to TRBJ1-2; TRBD1 aligns across 9 bases. J gave up 8 bases and V 4 bases, and 8 bases lay outside the gene matches. In germline, CDR1 is MNHEY, CDR2 SMNVEV (reference sequence). The CDR3 consists of 14 residues. CDR3 sequence: CASSSWDRVGGYTF. The DNA of the CDR3 is TGTGCCAGCAGTTCTTGGGACAGGGTGGGCGGCTACACCTTC.